This T cell receptor (beta chain) was observed in a study of CD8 T cells in Susac syndrome. Reverse transcription used roughly 0.5 to 1 ug RNA and random hexamers. Amplification of TCR beta CDR3 was carried out by immunoSEQ multiplex PCR, which covered 54 Vbeta and 13 Jbeta segments. TCRdb called the immunoSEQ multiplex PCR reads again in MiXCR, with one record for every CDR3 protein. This sample has 250,000 to 300,000 distinct CDR3 sequences; 70% to 90% occur once, and the top ten carry approximately 0.11%. Study results and caveats: It was acknowledged in the study that its TCR sequencing and HLA analysis involved a relatively small number of individuals.

Of note for this clonotype: The antigen remains undetermined.

Sequencing of TCR beta was carried out in blood CD8+ and CD4+ T cells. Negative isolation yielded CD4+ and CD8+ T cells, and FACS enriched TEMRA cells. The sequenced sample consisted of CD8+ T cells from PBMCs. The source of this sequence is a human donor with multiple sclerosis.

This CDR3 is CASSPSRQGRYF. Written as DNA, the CDR3 is TGTGCCAGCAGCCCTTCCCGGCAGGGCCGGTACTTC. V gene TRBV6-5 combines with J gene TRBJ2-7, with D tentatively TRBD1 (5 bases). Looked up from germline, CDR1 is MNHEY and CDR2 is SVGAGI. Trimming shortened V by 6 bases and J by 12 bases, and 18 bases separated the two germline ends. The CDR3 sequence is 12 residues long.